The 18 T cell receptor beta chains below were found in one sample sequenced in a study of OX40 agonist ivuxolimab in advanced cancers. TCRdb's table, derived via immunoSEQ multiplex PCR, lists solely in-frame clones and lacks some. The table has 20,000 or so clones, over 80% seen once. The starting material was CD4+ or CD8+ T cells sorted from blood, obtained in a trial of the OX40 agonist ivuxolimab. Source of these receptors: an adult with an advanced solid tumor such as melanoma, head and neck, liver or kidney cancer.

The chain recombines TRBV7-9 with TRBJ2-3; D unresolved. Germline V gene sequence: CDR1 SEHNR, CDR2 FQNEAQ (reference sequence). The CDR3 sequence is 12 residues long. V lost 3 bases, J lost 4 bases, and 5 bases lay in between. CDR3 coding DNA: TGTGCCAGCAGCTTGGACCCAGATACGCAGTATTTT. This translates into CASSLDPDTQYF.

This clone was seen just once. The V gene is TRBV11-2, the J gene TRBJ2-7; 11 positions match TRBD1. This CDR3 spans 14 amino acids. Germline CDR1 reads SGHAT; CDR2 reads FQNNGV. The V gene end was trimmed by 5 bases and the J gene end by 3 bases; junction bases not matched to a gene: 3. The chain's CDR3 is CASSPGTGGYEQYF. The CDR3 nucleotides are TGTGCCAGCAGCCCCGGGACAGGGGGCTACGAGCAGTACTTC.

V is TRBV7-9 and J is TRBJ2-5, with a possible D match to TRBD1 (5 bases). Trimming stripped 5 bases from V and 2 bases from J, with 15 bases between. In germline, CDR1 is SEHNR, CDR2 FQNEAQ (reference sequence). The CDR3 consists of 15 residues. The CDR3 DNA sequence: TGTGCCAGCAGCCTCCTCGGAGACAGTCAAGAGACCCAGTACTTC. Protein: CASSLLGDSQETQYF.

The chain has TRBV28 and TRBJ2-5; the match to TRBD1 covers 7 bases. This CDR3 region has 14 residues. Trimming took 5 bases from V and 5 from J; bases not matched to a gene: 8. Germline lookup yields CDR1 MDHEN and CDR2 SYDVKM. CDR3 sequence (DNA): TGTGCCAGCAGTCAAGACAGGGTACCGGAGACCCAGTACTTC. It codes for CASSQDRVPETQYF.

This clone has only one observation. The chain employs TRBV7-2 and TRBJ2-7; 8 bases line up with TRBD2. The V and J ends lost 2 bases and 4 bases, in that order; junction bases with no gene match: 10. This CDR3 is 16 amino acids long. CDR1 and CDR2 (germline): SGHTA, FQGNSA. DNA for the CDR3: TGTGCCAGCAGCTTAAGGTCAGCGGGAGAACTTTACGAGCAGTACTTC. Translating it yields CASSLRSAGELYEQYF. The whole variable domain, filled in from reference TRBV7-2 and TRBJ2-7, reads GAGVSQSPSNKVTEKGKDVELRCDPISGHTALYWYRQSLGQGLEFLIYFQGNSAPDKSGLPSDRFSAERTGGSVSTLTIQRTQQEDSAVYLCASSLRSAGELYEQYFGPGTRLTVT.

The chain is built from TRBV9 and TRBJ1-2, with D maybe TRBD1 (6 bases). There are 17 residues in the CDR3. Germline V CDR1 and CDR2: SGDLS, YYNGEE. With 3 bases removed from V and 0 bases from J, the gap between germline ends came to 18 bases. The CDR3 DNA follows: TGTGCCAGCAGCGGCGGGGGCAGTGGGAAATCTAACTATGGCTACACCTTC. Its translation is CASSGGGSGKSNYGYTF.

CDR3: CAWTDRPYEQYF. CDR3 in DNA: TGTGCCTGGACGGACAGACCCTACGAGCAGTACTTC. This chain joins TRBV30 and TRBJ2-7; D is perhaps TRBD1 (6 bases). The CDR3 has 12 amino acids. The V end was cut by 4 bases, the J end by 2 bases, with 9 bases between. Germline V gene sequence: CDR1 GTSNPN, CDR2 SVGIG (reference sequence).

This clone qualifies as large. The chain has TRBV13 and TRBJ2-7; no clear D gene. Trimming cost V 5 bases and J 5 bases, with 10 bases left between them. The length of the CDR3 is 12 residues. The V gene's germline CDR1 is PRHDT and CDR2 FYEKMQ (reference sequence). CDR3 DNA: TGTGCCAGCAGCAAAGAACATAACGAGCAGTACTTC. As protein: CASSKEHNEQYF.

The rearrangement uses TRBV5-8 and TRBJ1-5; TRBD1 agrees at 12 bases. The CDR3 has 15 residues. Germline loops: CDR1 SGHTS, CDR2 YDEGEE. With V trimmed by 5 bases and J by 5 bases, 5 bases remained unmatched. The CDR3 nucleotides are TGTGCCAGCAGTTTCGGGACAGGGGGCGATCAGCCCCAGCATTTT. This sequence encodes CASSFGTGGDQPQHF.

The chain is built from TRBV9 and TRBJ2-5; perhaps TRBD1 as D (7 bases). V was pared by 5 bases and J by 0 bases, with 11 bases between. The germline gives CDR1 SGDLS, CDR2 YYNGEE. The CDR3 runs 14 residues. The CDR3 DNA sequence: TGTGCCAGCAGTTCAGGGGGGAACCAAGAGACCCAGTACTTC. Residues: CASSSGGNQETQYF. Supplemented by reference TRBV9 and TRBJ2-5, the full variable domain reads DSGVTQTPKHLITATGQRVTLRCSPRSGDLSVYWYQQSLDQGLQFLIQYYNGEERAKGNILERFSAQQFPDLHSELNLSSLELGDSALYFCASSSGGNQETQYFGPGTRLLVL.

The chain combines TRBV27 with TRBJ2-3; 9 bases match TRBD2. The CDR3 is 15 residues long. Germline V gene lookup returns CDR1 MNHEY and CDR2 SMNVEV (reference sequence). The V and J ends lost 6 bases and 6 bases, in that order; junction bases with no gene match: 10. The CDR3 DNA reads as TGTGCCAGCAGCATTAGCGGGAGTGGGGTCGATACGCAGTATTTT. Its translation is CASSISGSGVDTQYF.

V gene TRBV7-8 combines with J gene TRBJ1-1; D is perhaps TRBD1 (5 bases). Germline V gene lookup returns CDR1 SGHVS and CDR2 FQNEAQ. The CDR3 extends over 15 amino acids. V was pared by 2 bases and J by 5 bases, with 15 bases between. CDR3: CASSLQGNMGTEAFF. The CDR3 DNA reads TGTGCCAGCAGCTTACAGGGCAACATGGGGACTGAAGCTTTCTTT.

V and J are TRBV11-3 and TRBJ2-2, with 13 bases that match TRBD2. The CDR3 consists of 16 residues. V shed 5 bases, J shed 5 bases, and the junction held 5 bases outside the gene matches. CDR1 is SGHNT, CDR2 YENEEA, per germline. CDR3 coding DNA: TGTGCCAGCAGCCCCCGGACTAGCGGGAGTACCGGGGAGCTGTTTTTT. It is translated as CASSPRTSGSTGELFF.

This clone was counted a few times. The rearrangement uses TRBV7-6 and TRBJ2-2, with 9 bases lining up with TRBD1. The length of the CDR3 is 15 residues. Germline CDR1 and CDR2: SGHVS and FNYEAQ. V lost 4 bases to trimming and J lost 4 bases; unmatched junction nucleotides: 4. The CDR3 DNA reads as TGTGCCAGCAGCTACAGGGGGCACGGCACCGGGGAGCTGTTTTTT. Translated: CASSYRGHGTGELFF.

This chain joins TRBV10-3 and TRBJ2-1; 10 bases are a match to TRBD2. CDR1 is ENHRY and CDR2 is SYGVKD in the germline V gene. CDR3 length: 16 residues. V dropped 6 bases and J dropped 6; count of bases not matched to a gene: 11. The CDR3 region has the DNA TGTGCCATCAGGGATGACCTAGCGGGAGCTTTCAATGAGCAGTTCTTC. It encodes CAIRDDLAGAFNEQFF.

This chain uses TRBV18 with TRBJ2-7, with 8 bases that match TRBD2. After removal of 4 bases from V and 2 bases from J, the junction contained 4 bases not matched to a gene. The CDR3 runs to 14 residues. CDR1 KGHSH and CDR2 LQKENI come from the germline V gene. In nucleotides, the CDR3 is TGTGCCAGCTCACGATCTAGCGGGCCCTACGAGCAGTACTTC. Translation: CASSRSSGPYEQYF.

The chain recombines TRBV28 with TRBJ2-1; D might be TRBD2 (5 bases). The ends were cut back, 2 bases at V and 0 bases at J, with 14 bases in the middle. The CDR3 consists of 17 residues. Germline CDR1 is MDHEN and CDR2 is SYDVKM. This CDR3 reads CASSLIEGPNSYNEQFF. DNA of the CDR3: TGTGCCAGCAGTTTAATTGAGGGCCCCAACTCCTACAATGAGCAGTTCTTC.

The CDR3, as DNA: TGTGCCAGCAGTTCCGCTACTGGGGGGGCCGACAGGACCTCCTACGAGCAGTACTTC. Translation gives CASSSATGGADRTSYEQYF. V is TRBV28 and J is TRBJ2-5; TRBD2 might be the D (7 bases). Near its end, the DNA agrees better with TRBJ2-7, so the J call may be wrong. Germline lookup yields CDR1 MDHEN and CDR2 SYDVKM. The CDR3 has 19 amino acids.